These 22 T cell receptor beta chains originate from one sample sequenced in a study of cytomegalovirus exposure and HLA in healthy donors. The PCR was carried out with 60 Vbeta primers and 13 Jbeta primers. Libraries were prepared by immunoSEQ multiplex PCR; TCRdb keeps only in-frame clonotypes and omits some of them. The data contain about 77,000 clones, under 80% of them singletons. Sequenced: PBMCs. The receptors were gathered from a man in his forties or fifties in good health and CMV-seronegative.

Details on this clone: The junction departs from germline at one end; a sequencing error may be responsible. J is TRBJ2-6 and V is TRBV19; D may be TRBD1 (6 bases). Germline lookup yields CDR1 LNHDA and CDR2 SQIVND (reference sequence). The CDR3 extends over 14 amino acids. In nucleotides, the CDR3 is TGTGCCAGTCGAGGGGTGTCAGGGGCCAACGGCCTGACTTTC. This sequence encodes CASRGVSGANGLTF.

The rearrangement joins TRBV6-4 to TRBJ2-3; a weak D match, TRBD1 (5 bases). Germline CDR1 and CDR2: MRHNA and SNTAGT. V was trimmed by 2 bases and J by 3 bases, leaving 12 bases between them. The length of the CDR3 is 15 residues. CDR3 in amino acids: CASSDDSGATDTQYF. CDR3 nucleotide sequence: TGTGCCAGCAGTGACGACAGTGGGGCGACAGATACGCAGTATTTT.

This chain connects TRBV2 to TRBJ1-4; TRBD1 matches at 9 bases. Losses at the gene ends were 4 bases for V and 7 bases for J; bases not matched to a gene: 4. This CDR3 is built from 14 residues. The germline gives CDR1 SNHLY, CDR2 FYNNEI. DNA for the CDR3: TGTGCCAGCAGTGTTGGACAGGGGAGTGAAAAACTGTTTTTT. It is translated as CASSVGQGSEKLFF.

The V call is TRBV5-1, the J call TRBJ2-1, with D tentatively TRBD1 (6 bases). The CDR3 is 14 residues long. V lost 1 base and J 5 bases, leaving 10 bases between the germline ends. Germline CDR1 SGHRS, CDR2 YFSETQ. Here the CDR3 reads CASSLWQGNNEQFF. Written as DNA, the CDR3 is TGCGCCAGCAGCTTGTGGCAGGGGAACAATGAGCAGTTCTTC.

CDR3 DNA: TGTGCCAGCAGTATGGGGCAGGGGGGATCGAACACCGGGGAGCTGTTTTTT. Translating gives CASSMGQGGSNTGELFF. V and J are TRBV9 and TRBJ2-2; perhaps TRBD1 as D (7 bases). CDR1 is SGDLS, CDR2 YYNGEE, per germline. V was trimmed by 5 bases and J by 0 bases, leaving 17 bases between them. CDR3 length: 17 amino acids.

The chain uses TRBV18 and TRBJ2-7; 8 nucleotides match TRBD1. The CDR3 has 14 amino acids. The germline V gene encodes CDR1 KGHSH and CDR2 LQKENI. V lost 6 bases, J lost 5 bases, and 9 bases stayed unmatched. For the CDR3, the DNA is TGTGCCAGCTCTCGCCAGGGGGCGCGGGACGAGCAGTACTTC. It translates to CASSRQGARDEQYF.

This chain connects TRBV11-3 to TRBJ1-3, with 7 bases aligning to TRBD1. Per germline, CDR1 SGHNT and CDR2 YENEEA. The CDR3 is 15 residues long. Trimming cost V 5 bases and J 0 bases; bases outside gene matches: 4. In DNA, the CDR3 is TGTGCCAGCAGCAGAGGGACAGCCTCTGGAAACACCATATATTTT. It yields the protein CASSRGTASGNTIYF.

V and J are TRBV19 and TRBJ2-1; 10 bases match TRBD2. Per the germline V gene, CDR1 is LNHDA and CDR2 is SQIVND (reference sequence). The V and J ends lost 1 base and 9 bases, in that order; junction bases with no gene match: 9. The CDR3 sequence is 16 residues long. The CDR3 bases are TGTGCCAGTAGTATAGCCCAGCGGGGGGGAGCGGCTGAGCAGTTCTTC. Its protein is CASSIAQRGGAAEQFF. Full variable domain (rest looked up from reference TRBV19 and TRBJ2-1): DGGITQSPKYLFRKEGQNVTLSCEQNLNHDAMYWYRQDPGQGLRLIYYSQIVNDFQKGDIAEGYSVSREKKESFPLTVTSAQKNPTAFYLCASSIAQRGGAAEQFFGPGTRLTVL.

The chain couples TRBV19 to TRBJ1-5; D might be TRBD1 (6 bases). Germline-derived CDR1 and CDR2 are LNHDA and SQIVND (reference sequence). V lost 7 bases, J lost 0 bases, and 13 bases lay in between. There are 15 residues in the CDR3. The CDR3, as DNA: TGTGCCAGTACCTTAGGACAGATTAGCAATCAGCCCCAGCATTTT. Its protein product is CASTLGQISNQPQHF.

This chain uses TRBV18 with TRBJ2-7; 7 positions agree with TRBD2. The V segment lost 3 bases and the J segment 4 bases; nucleotides outside the gene matches: 12. From germline, CDR1 is KGHSH and CDR2 LQKENI. This CDR3 spans 16 amino acids. The CDR3: CASSPLGGDSLYEQYF. The CDR3 coding sequence is TGTGCCAGCTCACCCTTGGGAGGGGACTCCTTATACGAGCAGTACTTC.

Only one count was recorded for this clone. CDR3 DNA: TGTGCCAGCAGCCCGGGACAGGTTAGCAATCAGCCCCAGCATTTT. Protein sequence: CASSPGQVSNQPQHF. V gene TRBV6-1 combines with J gene TRBJ1-5; the match to TRBD1 covers 8 bases. The CDR3 is made up of 15 amino acids. Germline lookup yields CDR1 MNHNS and CDR2 SASEGT. Losses at the gene ends were 6 bases for V and 0 bases for J; bases not matched to a gene: 4.

A note on this clone: Additional DNA sequences in this sample encode the identical CDR3. This chain links TRBV19 with TRBJ1-1; 8 bases agree with TRBD1. This CDR3 comprises 15 residues. V shed 6 bases and J 2 bases; nucleotides not matched to a gene: 8. The germline gives CDR1 LNHDA, CDR2 SQIVND (reference sequence). CDR3 nucleotides: TGTGCCAGTAGAAAACAGGGGGTTGGCAACACTGAAGCTTTCTTT. It encodes CASRKQGVGNTEAFF.

This rearrangement joins TRBV5-1 to TRBJ2-1, with a possible D match to TRBD2 (7 bases). The ends were cut back, 2 bases at V and 9 bases at J, with 18 bases in the middle. Germline V gene data show CDR1 as SGHRS and CDR2 as YFSETQ. The CDR3 has 15 amino acids. This CDR3 is CASSLKTSRGGEQFF. CDR3 sequence (DNA): TGCGCCAGCAGCTTAAAGACTAGCAGGGGAGGTGAGCAGTTCTTC.

The chain recombines TRBV11-2 with TRBJ2-1; 7 nucleotides align to TRBD2. V dropped 7 bases and J dropped 5; count of bases not matched to a gene: 11. This CDR3 has 15 residues. Per the germline V gene, CDR1 is SGHAT and CDR2 is FQNNGV. The CDR3 sequence is CASTFRAGSHNEQFF. The DNA for the CDR3 is TGTGCCAGCACCTTTCGAGCGGGAAGTCACAATGAGCAGTTCTTC.

J is TRBJ2-2 and V is TRBV9; D is possibly TRBD2 (6 bases). The CDR3 runs 16 residues. Trimming took 3 bases from V and 7 from J, leaving 19 bases between them. The germline V gene has CDR1 SGDLS and CDR2 YYNGEE. The CDR3 here is CASSARSPGSGGELFF. CDR3 in DNA: TGTGCCAGCAGCGCCCGGTCCCCCGGTAGCGGCGGGGAGCTGTTTTTT.

This clone was seen a single time. The V call is TRBV7-9, the J call TRBJ2-5; D is unclear. CDR1 is SEHNR and CDR2 is FQNEAQ in the germline V gene (reference sequence). The V end lost 6 bases, the J end lost 1 base, and 21 bases lay between the germline ends. There are 17 residues in the CDR3. The CDR3 loop is CASSRTVGRTRQETQYF. CDR3 in DNA: TGTGCCAGCAGTCGAACGGTTGGGCGAACGCGCCAAGAGACCCAGTACTTC. Together with reference TRBV7-9 and TRBJ2-5, the CDR3 gives the full variable domain: DTGVSQNPRHKITKRGQNVTFRCDPISEHNRLYWYRQTLGQGPEFLTYFQNEAQLEKSRLLSDRFSAERPKGSFSTLEIQRTEQGDSAMYLCASSRTVGRTRQETQYFGPGTRLLVL.

This chain connects TRBV10-3 to TRBJ2-7; perhaps TRBD1 as D (5 bases). The CDR3 has 12 amino acids. The germline V and J ends were trimmed by 6 bases and 9 bases, with 15 bases remaining between them. Looked up from germline, CDR1 is ENHRY and CDR2 is SYGVKD. CDR3 sequence (DNA): TGTGCCATCAGCGACAGTAGAGAAGGGCAGTACTTC. This codes for CAISDSREGQYF.

This clone was detected only once. The chain has TRBV2 and TRBJ2-5; D remains unclear. With the DNA end fitting TRBJ2-7 better, the J assignment may be wrong. The CDR3 has 14 amino acids. Looked up from germline, CDR1 is SNHLY and CDR2 is FYNNEI. The CDR3 is CASVPGGSRYEQYF. The CDR3 DNA reads as TGTGCCAGCGTCCCAGGTGGGTCCCGCTACGAGCAGTACTTC.

The genes are TRBV2 and TRBJ1-6; 8 nucleotides agree with TRBD1. Germline CDR1 is SNHLY and CDR2 is FYNNEI. After removal of 8 bases from V and 7 bases from J, the junction contained 4 bases not matched to a gene. The CDR3 loop spans 13 amino acids. This chain's CDR3 is CASGGQENSPLHF. Written as DNA, the CDR3 is TGTGCCAGCGGGGGACAGGAAAATTCACCCCTCCACTTT.

This clone was counted once. V usage is TRBV30 and J usage is TRBJ2-6; D ambiguous. V was shortened by 0 bases and J by 2 bases, with 5 bases between the two germline ends. CDR1 is GTSNPN, CDR2 SVGIG, per germline (reference sequence). The CDR3 loop spans 14 amino acids. CDR3 amino acids: CAWSVLAGANVLTF. CDR3 nucleotides: TGTGCCTGGAGTGTACTGGCTGGGGCCAACGTCCTGACTTTC.

This chain links TRBV9 with TRBJ2-2; D unresolved. The germline CDR1 and CDR2 sequences are SGDLS and YYNGEE. The length of the CDR3 is 13 residues. The V gene lost 3 bases and the J gene lost 0 bases, with 3 bases spanning the gap. This CDR3 is CASSDTNTGELFF. DNA of the CDR3: TGTGCCAGCAGCGACACGAACACCGGGGAGCTGTTTTTT.

This clone was counted a few times. In DNA form, the CDR3 reads TGTGCCAGCAGTGAACGAATTAGCGGGAGAGGGGGGGGCACAGATACGCAGTATTTT. This translates into CASSERISGRGGGTDTQYF. The chain links TRBV6-1 to TRBJ2-3; 9 nucleotides line up with TRBD2. The V gene's germline CDR1 is MNHNS and CDR2 SASEGT. This CDR3 contains 19 residues. V lost 2 bases and J lost 1; bases outside the gene matches: 13.